This T cell receptor (beta chain) emerged from a study of T cell responses to AZD1222 COVID-19 vaccine. The table came from immunoSEQ multiplex PCR; TCRdb's copy has only in-frame clones and leaves some out. The repertoire holds over 150,000 clones, under 95% seen once, with under 20% in the top ten. Looked up from germline, CDR1 is SGHTA and CDR2 is FQGNSA. The CDR3 is 14 residues long. V was clipped by 1 base and J by 4 bases, with 5 bases between them. J is TRBJ1-6 and V is TRBV7-2; D is uncertain. The material sequenced was peripheral blood, taken on day 0 of AZD1222 vaccination. The receptor comes from an adult in good health. CDR3 coding DNA: TGTGCCAGCAGCTTAGGTGATTATAATTCACCCCTCCACTTT. Translation gives CASSLGDYNSPLHF.